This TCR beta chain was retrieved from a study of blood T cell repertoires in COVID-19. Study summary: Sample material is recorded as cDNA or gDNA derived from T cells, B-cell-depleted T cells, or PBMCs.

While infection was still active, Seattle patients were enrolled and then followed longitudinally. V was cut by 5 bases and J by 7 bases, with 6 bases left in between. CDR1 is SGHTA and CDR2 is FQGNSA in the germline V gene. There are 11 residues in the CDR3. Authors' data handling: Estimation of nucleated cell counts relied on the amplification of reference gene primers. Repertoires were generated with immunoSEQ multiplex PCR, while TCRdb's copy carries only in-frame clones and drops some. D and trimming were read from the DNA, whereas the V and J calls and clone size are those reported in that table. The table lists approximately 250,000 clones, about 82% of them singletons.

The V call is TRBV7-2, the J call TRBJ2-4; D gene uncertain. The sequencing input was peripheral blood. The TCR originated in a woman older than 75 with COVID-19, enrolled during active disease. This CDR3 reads CASSAHNIQYF. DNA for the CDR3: TGTGCCAGCAGCGCGCACAACATTCAGTACTTC.